These 28 T cell receptor beta chains were all obtained from the same sample, sequenced in a study of blood T cells in healthy people across ages (dated by TCRdb to 2015 to 2017). Receptors were amplified or captured by 5' RACE. This sample was sequenced with an Illumina HiSeq 2500. The second PCR ran for roughly 7 to 11 cycles and used a J-beta primer mix along with a sample-barcoded 5' primer. In TCRdb, the public reads were trimmed at Q25 with fastp and aligned with MiXCR, with productive beta chains retained. Rows matching on CDR3 protein sequence are summarized as one entry with the most common DNA and genes. This sample comprises under 850,000 distinct CDR3 sequences, 30% to 45% of them detected only once. The ten largest account for 13% of the sample. The sample taken for sequencing was blood. The receptors derive from a man aged 18 to 29 in good health.

The rearrangement joins TRBV7-9 to TRBJ1-1; TRBD1 is a possible D gene (5 bases). Trimming removed 7 bases at V and 0 bases at J, with 12 bases between. The CDR3 length is 14 residues. Germline-derived CDR1 and CDR2 are SEHNR and FQNEAQ (reference sequence). Here the CDR3 reads CASTRDQLNTEAFF. CDR3 DNA sequence: TGTGCCAGCACCCGGGACCAACTGAACACTGAAGCTTTCTTT.

The rearrangement uses TRBV14 and TRBJ1-6; no clear D gene. V was shortened by 4 bases and J by 10 bases, with 11 bases between the two germline ends. Germline V CDR1 and CDR2: SGHDN, FVKESK. The CDR3 has 13 amino acids. CDR3 bases: TGTGCCAGCAGCCTCCGTCTCGGATCACCCCTCCACTTT. Translation: CASSLRLGSPLHF.

Points on this clonotype: The junction differs from germline at one of its ends, possibly a read error. The chain links TRBV14 to TRBJ2-3, with D perhaps TRBD1 or TRBD2 (6 bases each). The CDR3 length is 16 residues. Germline V CDR1 and CDR2: SGHDN, FVKESK. CDR3 bases: TGTGCCAGCAGCCGGTGGGGGGCCCCACGTGAGGATACGCAGTATTTC. It is translated as CASSRWGAPREDTQYF.

This clonotype showed up many times. V usage is TRBV29-1 and J usage is TRBJ2-3, with D unclear. Germline CDR1 reads SQVTM; CDR2 reads ANQGSEA. The V end was cut by 6 bases, the J end by 1 base, with 20 bases between. The CDR3 loop spans 16 amino acids. The CDR3 DNA sequence: TGCAGCGTAGAATCCCGGGCCGGAATGGGCACAGATACGCAGTATTTT. Residues: CSVESRAGMGTDTQYF.

This rearrangement joins TRBV2 to TRBJ1-4; tentatively, D is TRBD1 (5 bases). The CDR3 spans 14 residues. Per the germline V gene, CDR1 is SNHLY and CDR2 is FYNNEI. With 4 bases removed from V and 3 bases from J, the gap between germline ends came to 9 bases. The DNA of the CDR3 is TGTGCCAGCAGTGCTGGGACGGCTAATGAAAAACTGTTTTTT. Translating gives CASSAGTANEKLFF.

In this sample, this clonotype turned up a few times. The chain employs TRBV14 and TRBJ2-7, with D unclear. V was clipped by 1 base and J by 4 bases, with 14 bases between them. The V gene's germline CDR1 is SGHDN and CDR2 FVKESK. The CDR3 is made up of 15 amino acids. The CDR3 loop reads CASSQGDDGEYEQYF. CDR3 DNA sequence: TGTGCCAGCAGCCAAGGAGACGACGGTGAATACGAGCAGTACTTC.

V and J are TRBV6-6 and TRBJ2-3; 7 nucleotides line up with TRBD2. The CDR3 extends over 15 amino acids. Looked up from germline, CDR1 is MNHNY and CDR2 is SVGAGI (reference sequence). With V trimmed by 6 bases and J by 2 bases, 8 bases remained unmatched. The CDR3 nucleotides read TGTGCCAGCAGCAGACTCGGGACTAACACAGATACGCAGTATTTT. This gives the protein CASSRLGTNTDTQYF.

The chain combines TRBV7-9 with TRBJ2-5; TRBD1 aligns across 9 bases. After removal of 2 bases from V and 11 bases from J, the junction contained 18 bases not matched to a gene. The CDR3 sequence is 17 residues long. Germline CDR1 reads SEHNR; CDR2 reads FQNEAQ (reference sequence). CDR3 nucleotide sequence: TGTGCCAGCAGCTTAAACCCCACAGGGGGCGTCCCTAGGGAGCAGTACTTC. Protein: CASSLNPTGGVPREQYF.

The sample holds a few counts of this clonotype. The chain couples TRBV5-1 to TRBJ2-2, with a weak D call TRBD1 (7 bases). CDR1 SGHRS and CDR2 YFSETQ come from the germline V gene. This CDR3 region has 15 residues. Trimming pared 3 bases from V and 5 bases from J, leaving 14 bases between. The CDR3 nucleotides read TGCGCCAGCAGCTCGGGGGACAGAGATACCGGGGAGCTGTTTTTT. Protein: CASSSGDRDTGELFF. Looking up the rest from reference TRBV5-1 and TRBJ2-2 gives the full variable domain: KAGVTQTPRYLIKTRGQQVTLSCSPISGHRSVSWYQQTPGQGLQFLFEYFSETQRNKGNFPGRFSGRQFSNSRSEMNVSTLELGDSALYLCASSSGDRDTGELFFGEGSRLTVL.

This clonotype was detected ten times or more. The chain is built from TRBV4-1 and TRBJ2-1; 10 nucleotides align to TRBD2. The germline V gene has CDR1 MGHRA and CDR2 YSYEKL. The CDR3 runs to 14 residues. J lost 6 bases, V lost 8 bases, and 7 bases had no gene match. CDR3 DNA: TGCGCCAGCTCTGGAACTAGCGGGACCAATGAGCAGTTCTTC. Amino acids: CASSGTSGTNEQFF.

Only a few counts were recorded for this clonotype. The chain is built from TRBV3-1 and TRBJ2-3; 12 positions agree with TRBD2. The J segment lost 1 base and the V segment lost 4 bases, leaving 6 bases of the junction unmatched. Germline-derived CDR1 and CDR2 are LGHDT and YNNKEL (reference sequence). This CDR3 region has 17 residues. The CDR3 here is CASSLGLAGTGTDTQYF. In DNA form, the CDR3 reads TGTGCCAGCAGCCTCGGACTAGCGGGGACTGGCACAGATACGCAGTATTTT.

The chain has TRBV5-1 and TRBJ1-1; D not certain. The CDR3 extends over 12 amino acids. Trimming removed 0 bases at V and 11 bases at J, with 11 bases between. Germline-derived CDR1 and CDR2 are SGHRS and YFSETQ. CDR3 residues: CASSLEGRVAFF. Written as DNA, the CDR3 is TGCGCCAGCAGCTTGGAGGGCCGGGTCGCTTTCTTT.

This clonotype was observed at least ten times. The V call is TRBV4-3, the J call TRBJ2-6; D unresolved. CDR1 LGHNA and CDR2 YSLEER come from the germline V gene. V lost 2 bases and J lost 0, with 5 bases in between. The CDR3 is 15 residues long. CDR3 in amino acids: CASSQSGSGANVLTF. In nucleotides, the CDR3 is TGCGCCAGCAGCCAATCCGGCTCTGGGGCCAACGTCCTGACTTTC.

Concerning this clonotype: A read error may explain this, as a much larger clone is one base away. The gene calls are TRBV20-1 and TRBJ2-7, with D perhaps TRBD1 or TRBD2 (5 bases each). CDR1 is DFQATT, CDR2 SNEGSKA, per germline (reference sequence). CDR3 length: 12 amino acids. Here the CDR3 reads CRASLGDYEQYF. DNA for the CDR3: TGCAGGGCTAGTTTGGGGGACTACGAGCAGTACTTC.

This clonotype was seen a few times. The V gene is TRBV3-1, the J gene TRBJ1-2, with D unresolved. The germline V and J ends were trimmed by 0 bases and 0 bases, with 20 bases remaining between them. The CDR3 totals 19 residues. Germline loops: CDR1 LGHDT, CDR2 YNNKEL (reference sequence). CDR3 nucleotides: TGTGCCAGCAGCCAAGAACCCCCGGCATTGGGTCAGACTAACTATGGCTACACCTTC. This codes for CASSQEPPALGQTNYGYTF.

Ten or more counts support this clonotype. CDR3: CSGTLLTSGTDTQYF. Written as DNA, the CDR3 is TGCAGCGGCACCCTATTAACATCGGGCACAGATACGCAGTATTTT. The chain couples TRBV29-1 to TRBJ2-3; D ambiguous. Germline V gene sequence: CDR1 SQVTM, CDR2 ANQGSEA. The CDR3 extends over 15 amino acids. V was shortened by 7 bases and J by 1 base, with 18 bases between the two germline ends.

The rearrangement links TRBV5-1 to TRBJ2-1; 7 nucleotides align to TRBD2. The assigned J gene may be wrong: the sequence end matches TRBJ2-7 better. Per germline, CDR1 SGHRS and CDR2 YFSETQ. This CDR3 spans 16 amino acids. CDR3 region: CASSVQAGSSYNEQYF. CDR3 sequence (DNA): TGCGCCAGCAGCGTGCAAGCGGGGAGCTCCTACAATGAGCAGTACTTC.

This clonotype was seen a few times. CDR3 protein: CAISSTSGVSYNEQYF. The CDR3 DNA sequence: TGTGCCATCAGTTCGACTAGCGGGGTCTCCTACAATGAGCAGTACTTC. This sequence joins TRBV10-3 and TRBJ2-1; 11 positions match TRBD2. The J call could be wrong; TRBJ2-7 is a better fit for the DNA end. The CDR3 runs to 16 residues. Germline CDR1 ENHRY, CDR2 SYGVKD.

J is TRBJ2-7 and V is TRBV21-1. TRBV21-1 is described as a pseudogene. The CDR3 is 14 amino acids. The CDR3 region has the DNA TGTGCCAGCCGCGCCTTAGGGAGCTCCTACGAGCAGTACTTC. This translates into CASRALGSSYEQYF.

This clonotype was recorded a few times. The chain uses TRBV12-3 or TRBV12-4 and TRBJ2-1; D is unresolved. CDR3 size: 16 residues. With 6 bases removed from V and 3 bases from J, the gap between germline ends came to 18 bases. The CDR3 is CASRISGRKDYNEQFF. Written as DNA, the CDR3 is TGTGCCAGCAGAATTTCGGGCAGGAAGGACTACAATGAGCAGTTCTTC.

The V and J genes are TRBV20-1 and TRBJ1-6, with 9 nucleotides matching TRBD1. Trimming at V came to 3 bases and at J to 9 bases, leaving 6 bases not matched to a gene. CDR3 length equals 14 residues. Germline V gene sequence: CDR1 DFQATT, CDR2 SNEGSKA (reference sequence). The CDR3 reads CSARVGQGGSPLHF. Here the CDR3 DNA reads TGCAGTGCTAGGGTGGGACAGGGTGGTTCACCCCTCCACTTT.

V gene TRBV28 combines with J gene TRBJ2-7, with D perhaps matching TRBD1 (6 bases). Germline V CDR1 and CDR2: MDHEN, SYDVKM. The CDR3 sequence is 15 residues long. V was clipped by 5 bases and J by 3 bases, with 17 bases between them. CDR3 in DNA: TGTGCCAGCAGTCGTGGACAAGGGGGATACTACGAGCAGTACTTC. It yields the protein CASSRGQGGYYEQYF.

This clonotype has more than one count but fewer than ten. This rearrangement joins TRBV28 to TRBJ1-5, with 8 bases identical to TRBD1. Per germline, CDR1 MDHEN and CDR2 SYDVKM. V was pared by 4 bases and J by 5 bases, with 10 bases of the junction left unmatched. CDR3 length equals 16 residues. CDR3 bases: TGTGCCAGCAGTTCGACCGGACAGGGTGGCGATCAGCCCCAGCATTTT. It yields the protein CASSSTGQGGDQPQHF.

The chain recombines TRBV6-2 or TRBV6-3 with TRBJ2-5; 7 bases match TRBD1. J was trimmed by 4 bases and V by 1 base; bases with no gene match: 12. The CDR3 is 17 residues long. CDR1 is MNHEY, CDR2 SVGEGT, per germline. DNA for the CDR3: TGTGCCAGCAGTTACTTAGCCGGGACAGTGGGTCCAGAGACCCAGTACTTC. This sequence encodes CASSYLAGTVGPETQYF.

CDR3 sequence reads: CASSQLAGRNTEAFF. The CDR3 DNA sequence: TGTGCCAGCAGCCAACTGGCGGGACGAAACACTGAAGCTTTCTTT. The chain recombines TRBV4-2 with TRBJ1-1, with TRBD1 as a possible D gene (5 bases). Germline loops: CDR1 LGHNA, CDR2 YNFKEQ. The CDR3 extends over 15 amino acids. V was trimmed by 2 bases and J by 2 bases, leaving 12 bases between them.

This chain uses TRBV9 with TRBJ2-1; possibly TRBD2 for D (6 bases). CDR1 is SGDLS, CDR2 YYNGEE, per germline. The CDR3 is 13 residues long. V was shortened by 3 bases and J by 9 bases, with 13 bases between the two germline ends. CDR3 coding DNA: TGTGCCAGCAGCGCTTGGGGAGGAAGTGAGCAGTTCTTC. It specifies CASSAWGGSEQFF.

In its sample, this clonotype was seen once. The CDR3 DNA reads as TGTGCCAGCAGGATGACAGGGCCTAACCCTGAAGCTTTCTTT. Its translation is CASRMTGPNPEAFF. The J gene is TRBJ1-1, the V gene TRBV5-5; TRBD1 matches at 7 bases. Germline V gene sequence: CDR1 SGHKS, CDR2 YYEKEE (reference sequence). Trimming at V came to 5 bases and at J to 6 bases, leaving 10 bases not matched to a gene. The CDR3 spans 14 residues.

The V and J genes are TRBV7-3 and TRBJ2-7; D gene uncertain. The CDR3 length is 12 residues. The germline V gene has CDR1 SGHTA and CDR2 FQGTGA. The germline V and J ends were trimmed by 5 bases and 10 bases, with 15 bases remaining between them. CDR3 DNA sequence: TGTGCCAGCAGCCTAGGTGGAGTTTTTCAGTACTTC. This codes for CASSLGGVFQYF.